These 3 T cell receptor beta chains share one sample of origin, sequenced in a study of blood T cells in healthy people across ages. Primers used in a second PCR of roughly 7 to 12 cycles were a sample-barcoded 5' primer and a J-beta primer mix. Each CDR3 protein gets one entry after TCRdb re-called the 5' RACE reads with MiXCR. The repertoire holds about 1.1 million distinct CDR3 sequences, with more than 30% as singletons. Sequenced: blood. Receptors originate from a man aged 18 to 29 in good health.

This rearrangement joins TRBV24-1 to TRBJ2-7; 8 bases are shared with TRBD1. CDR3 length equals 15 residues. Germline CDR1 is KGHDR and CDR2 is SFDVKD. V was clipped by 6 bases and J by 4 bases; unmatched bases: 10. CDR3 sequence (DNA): TGTGCCACCAGTAACCTCCGGGACAGGTCGTACGAGCAGTACTTC. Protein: CATSNLRDRSYEQYF.

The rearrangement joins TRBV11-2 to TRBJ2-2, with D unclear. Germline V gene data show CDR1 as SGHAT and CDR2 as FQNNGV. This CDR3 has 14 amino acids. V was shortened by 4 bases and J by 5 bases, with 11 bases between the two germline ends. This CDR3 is CASSSIRATGELFF. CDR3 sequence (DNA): TGTGCCAGCAGCTCGATCAGAGCAACCGGGGAGCTGTTTTTT.

This CDR3 is CASSYFGGFNTEAFF. For the CDR3, the DNA is TGTGCCAGCAGTTACTTTGGGGGGTTTAACACTGAAGCTTTCTTT. The chain links TRBV6-5 to TRBJ1-1, with D possibly TRBD1 on 5 matching bases. The V end lost 1 base, the J end lost 2 bases, and 11 bases lay between the germline ends. Germline assignment: CDR1 MNHEY and CDR2 SVGAGI. CDR3 size: 15 residues.